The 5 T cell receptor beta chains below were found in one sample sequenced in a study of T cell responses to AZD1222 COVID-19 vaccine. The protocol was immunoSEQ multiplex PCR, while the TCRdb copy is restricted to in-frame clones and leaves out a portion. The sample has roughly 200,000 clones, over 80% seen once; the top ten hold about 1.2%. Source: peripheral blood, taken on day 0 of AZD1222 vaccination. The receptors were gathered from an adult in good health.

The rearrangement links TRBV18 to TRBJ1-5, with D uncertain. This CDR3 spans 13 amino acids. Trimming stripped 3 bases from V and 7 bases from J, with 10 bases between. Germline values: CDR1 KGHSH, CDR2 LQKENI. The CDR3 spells CASSPDMGQPQHF. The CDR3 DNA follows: TGTGCCAGCTCACCCGATATGGGGCAGCCCCAGCATTTT. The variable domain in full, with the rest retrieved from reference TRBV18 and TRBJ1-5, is NAGVMQNPRHLVRRRGQEARLRCSPMKGHSHVYWYRQLPEEGLKFMVYLQKENIIDESGMPKERFSAEFPKEGPSILRIQQVVRGDSAAYFCASSPDMGQPQHFGDGTRLSIL.

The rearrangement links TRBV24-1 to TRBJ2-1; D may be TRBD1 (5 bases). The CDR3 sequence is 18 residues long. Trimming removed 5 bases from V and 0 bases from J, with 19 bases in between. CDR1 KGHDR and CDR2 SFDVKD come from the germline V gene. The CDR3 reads CATSAPTRPDSSYNEQFF. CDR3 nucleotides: TGTGCCACCAGTGCGCCAACTCGTCCCGACAGCTCCTACAATGAGCAGTTCTTC.

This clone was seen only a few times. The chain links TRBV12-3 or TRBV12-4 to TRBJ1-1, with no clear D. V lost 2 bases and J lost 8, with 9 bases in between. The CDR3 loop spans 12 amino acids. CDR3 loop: CASSLFSGEAFF. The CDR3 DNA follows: TGTGCCAGCAGTTTATTCTCCGGGGAAGCTTTCTTT.

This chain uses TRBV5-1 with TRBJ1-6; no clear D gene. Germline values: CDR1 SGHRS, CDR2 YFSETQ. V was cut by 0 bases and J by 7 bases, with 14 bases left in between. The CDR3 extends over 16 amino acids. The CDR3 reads CASSLAGSVGNSPLHF. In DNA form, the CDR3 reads TGCGCCAGCAGCTTGGCCGGGAGTGTCGGGAATTCACCCCTCCACTTT.

The DNA of the CDR3 is TGTGCCAGCAGTTATGGAGGACAGGCTAACGAGCAGTACTTC. This sequence encodes CASSYGGQANEQYF. V usage is TRBV6-6 and J usage is TRBJ2-7; 7 nucleotides align to TRBD1. The CDR3 is made up of 14 amino acids. The V gene end was trimmed by 3 bases and the J gene end by 5 bases; junction bases not matched to a gene: 7. Germline V lookup: CDR1 MNHNY, CDR2 SVGAGI (reference sequence).